The text below deals with one T cell receptor beta chain. Germline assignment: CDR1 SGDLS and CDR2 YYNGEE. CDR3 length: 15 amino acids. Trimming cost V 4 bases and J 3 bases; bases outside gene matches: 5. The entry originates in a study of blood T cell repertoires in COVID-19. Clones were sequenced by immunoSEQ multiplex PCR, and TCRdb holds only the in-frame ones, with some missing. The sample contains about 250,000 clones, roughly 85% of which appear only once. This TCR derives from a woman in her forties or fifties who had been exposed to COVID-19. The chain uses TRBV9 and TRBJ1-5, with 9 positions matching TRBD1. Material: PBMCs or T cells enriched from blood (not recorded which). As DNA, the CDR3 is TGTGCCAGCAGCCCTGGGGACAGGGTCAATCAGCCCCAGCATTTT. Translating it yields CASSPGDRVNQPQHF.